This T cell receptor beta chain was documented in a study of CD8 T cells in ankylosing spondylitis. In regard to this clonotype: The antigen is not known.

Study-level results: A number of the motif variants had already been described in reactive arthritis synovial fluid and blood. A motif in TCR beta, a set of under 10 highly homologous variants, appeared characteristic of ankylosing spondylitis blood. From matched ankylosing spondylitis synovial fluid, disease-linked clones were reportedly recovered at significantly enriched levels.

The length of the CDR3 is 18 residues. Looked up from germline, CDR1 is SGHRS and CDR2 is YFSETQ. The junction had 16 bases not matched to a gene; V was cut back by 4 bases and J by 0 bases. TCRdb fed the 5' RACE reads into MiXCR, producing one record per CDR3 protein. The sample holds 40,000 or so distinct CDR3 sequences, 11% seen once. Sequencing was carried out using blood, either unsorted or a sorted T cell fraction (not recorded which). The V call is TRBV5-1, the J call TRBJ2-7, with 7 bases aligning to TRBD1. This receptor was taken from a male donor with ankylosing spondylitis or in good health (not recorded which). This chain's CDR3 is CASSERKNDRVSSYEQYF. CDR3 DNA sequence: TGCGCCAGCAGCGAACGAAAGAACGACAGGGTGAGCTCCTACGAGCAGTACTTC.